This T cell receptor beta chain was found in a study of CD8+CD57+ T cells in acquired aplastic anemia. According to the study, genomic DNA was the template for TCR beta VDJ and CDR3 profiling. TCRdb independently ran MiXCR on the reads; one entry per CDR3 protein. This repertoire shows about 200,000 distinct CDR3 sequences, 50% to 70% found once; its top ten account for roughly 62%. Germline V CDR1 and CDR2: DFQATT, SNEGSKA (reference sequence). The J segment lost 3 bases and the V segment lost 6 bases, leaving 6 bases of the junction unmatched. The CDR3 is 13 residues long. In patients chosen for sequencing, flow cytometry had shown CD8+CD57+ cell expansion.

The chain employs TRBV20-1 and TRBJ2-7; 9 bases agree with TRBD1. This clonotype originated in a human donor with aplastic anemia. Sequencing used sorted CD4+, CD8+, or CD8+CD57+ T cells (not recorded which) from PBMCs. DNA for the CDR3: TGCAGTGCCACCACAGGGGGCCACTACGAGCAGTACTTC. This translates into CSATTGGHYEQYF.